Listed here is a single T cell receptor beta chain. Sample-barcoded 5' priming and a J-beta primer mix drove a second PCR of about 6 to 12 cycles. One entry per CDR3 protein, called by TCRdb with MiXCR from the 5' RACE reads. Of around 670,000 distinct CDR3 sequences detected, approximately 30% appear once; the ten largest clones hold 15% to 18%. Germline V CDR1 and CDR2: SGHRS, YFSETQ. The CDR3 length is 13 residues. V was trimmed by 1 base and J by 6 bases, leaving 10 bases between them. The data were taken from a study of blood T cells in healthy people across ages. This clonotype was sampled from a woman of 80 years or more in good health. The chain combines TRBV5-1 with TRBJ1-1; D may be TRBD1 (6 bases). Sequencing input: blood. The CDR3 reads CASSLSGAAEAFF. The CDR3 DNA reads as TGCGCCAGCAGCTTGTCGGGGGCCGCTGAAGCTTTCTTT.